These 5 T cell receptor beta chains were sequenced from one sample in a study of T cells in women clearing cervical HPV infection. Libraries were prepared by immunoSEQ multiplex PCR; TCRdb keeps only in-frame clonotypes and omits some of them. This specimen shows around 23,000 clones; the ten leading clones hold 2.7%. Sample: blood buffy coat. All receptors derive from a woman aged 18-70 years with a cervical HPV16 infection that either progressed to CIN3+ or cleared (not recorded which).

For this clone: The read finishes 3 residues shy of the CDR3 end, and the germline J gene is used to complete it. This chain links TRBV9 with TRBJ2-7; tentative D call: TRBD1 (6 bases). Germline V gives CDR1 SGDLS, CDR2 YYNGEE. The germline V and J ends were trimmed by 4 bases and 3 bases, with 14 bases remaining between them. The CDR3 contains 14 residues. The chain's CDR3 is CASSYRTEHYEQYF. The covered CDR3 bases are TGTGCCAGCAGCTACCGGACAGAACACTACGAG.

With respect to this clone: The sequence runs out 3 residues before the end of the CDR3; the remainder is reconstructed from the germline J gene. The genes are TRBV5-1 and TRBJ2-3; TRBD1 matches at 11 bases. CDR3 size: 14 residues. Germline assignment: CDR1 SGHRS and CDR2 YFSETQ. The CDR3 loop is CASREGTGGQPQYF. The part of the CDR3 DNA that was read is TGCGCCAGCAGGGAGGGGACAGGGGGGCAGCCG.

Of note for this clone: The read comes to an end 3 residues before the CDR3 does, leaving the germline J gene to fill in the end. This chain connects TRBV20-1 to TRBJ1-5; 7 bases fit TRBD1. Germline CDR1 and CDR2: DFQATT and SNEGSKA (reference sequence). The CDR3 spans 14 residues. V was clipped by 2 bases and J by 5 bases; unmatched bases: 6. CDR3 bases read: TGCAGTGCTAGAAATTCCAGGGGGGATCAGCCC. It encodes CSARNSRGDQP. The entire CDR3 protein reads CSARNSRGDQPQHF.

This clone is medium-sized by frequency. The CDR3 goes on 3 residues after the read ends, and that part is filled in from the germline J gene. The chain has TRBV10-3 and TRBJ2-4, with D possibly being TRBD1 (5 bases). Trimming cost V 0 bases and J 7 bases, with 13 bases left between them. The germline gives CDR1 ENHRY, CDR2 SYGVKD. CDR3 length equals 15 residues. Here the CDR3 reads CAISESISAGNIQYF. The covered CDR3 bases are TGTGCCATCAGTGAGTCAATATCGGCAGGGAACATT.

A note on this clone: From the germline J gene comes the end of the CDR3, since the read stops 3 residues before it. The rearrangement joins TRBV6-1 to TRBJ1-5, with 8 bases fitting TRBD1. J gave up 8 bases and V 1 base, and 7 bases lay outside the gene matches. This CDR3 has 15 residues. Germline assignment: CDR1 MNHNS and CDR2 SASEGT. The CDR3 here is CASSEGEDRAKPQHF. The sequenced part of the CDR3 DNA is TGTGCCAGCAGTGAAGGGGAGGACAGGGCTAAGCCC.